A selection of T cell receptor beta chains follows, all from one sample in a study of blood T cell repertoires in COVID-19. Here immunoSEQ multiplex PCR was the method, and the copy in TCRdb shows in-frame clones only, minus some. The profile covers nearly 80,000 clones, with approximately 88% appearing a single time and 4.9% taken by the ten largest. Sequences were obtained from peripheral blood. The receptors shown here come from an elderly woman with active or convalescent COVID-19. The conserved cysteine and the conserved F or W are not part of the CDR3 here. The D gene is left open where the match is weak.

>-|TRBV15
ATSRQLNTEAF
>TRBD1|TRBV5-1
ASKQGAGQPQH
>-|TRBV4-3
ASSQVGDRFATNEKLF
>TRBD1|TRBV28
ASSFDRANEQF
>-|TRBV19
ASSIGGKTNTGELF
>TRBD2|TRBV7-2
ASSLYSRGGSDTQY
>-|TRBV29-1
SVESGQRSYEQY
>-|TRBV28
ASSLGGADNTEAF
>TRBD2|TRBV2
ASSEMWASGMGETQY
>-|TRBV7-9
ASSLAVEGFRT
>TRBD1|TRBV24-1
ATSDWAGGGYGYT
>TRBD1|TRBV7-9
ASSPTGISTDTQY
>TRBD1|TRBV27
ASSQRIASGTGNPYGYT
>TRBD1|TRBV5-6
ASNRDRGPEAF
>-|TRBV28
ASSLWGASGANVLT
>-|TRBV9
ASSSGGTSYNEQF
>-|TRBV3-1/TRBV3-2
ASSQDQGLGNTIY
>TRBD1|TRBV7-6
ASSSSPVTGLVNYEQY
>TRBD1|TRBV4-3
ASSQGGTVLPYGYT
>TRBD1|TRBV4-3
ASSESPAGGSIGYT
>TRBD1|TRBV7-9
ASGIDRATDTQY
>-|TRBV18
ASSRTPGSGANVLT
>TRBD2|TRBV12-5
ASGSTLAGANNEQF
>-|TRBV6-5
ASQREGGNEKLF
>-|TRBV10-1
ASSAGESQETQY
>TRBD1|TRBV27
ASSLTGSGNTIY
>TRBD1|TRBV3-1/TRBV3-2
ASSPRQGLGYT
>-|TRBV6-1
ASSEAGGRGAGIRGYT
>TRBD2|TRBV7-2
ASSLAGAGGTGELF
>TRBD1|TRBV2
ASRPGTGGINTEAF
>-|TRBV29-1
SVEDSGDEQF
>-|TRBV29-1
SVSRGPEQF
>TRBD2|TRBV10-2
ASSQRLAATDTQY
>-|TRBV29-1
SVMTGGGNQPQH
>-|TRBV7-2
ASSLRGGSIATNEKLF
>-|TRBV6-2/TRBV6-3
ASSYGGAGETQY
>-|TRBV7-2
ASNFRSSYNEQF
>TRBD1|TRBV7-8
ASSLVSRDRAFYSNQPQH
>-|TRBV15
ATSRGGRVDQPQH
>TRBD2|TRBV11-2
ASSRLAGAYNEQF
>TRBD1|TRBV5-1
ASSSQGGRTEAF
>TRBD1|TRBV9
ASSVGGTGVAYEQY
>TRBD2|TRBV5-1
ASSSGTSGLEQY